The table lists the clone carrying this TCR beta chain with a few counts. The antigen is not known. These data come from a study of beta chain features in type 1 diabetes. The study, taken as a whole, reports: Moderately but significantly shorter TCRB CDR3s were found in Type 1 diabetes patients in all four CD4+ subsets.

Looked up from germline, CDR1 is LNHDA and CDR2 is SQIVND (reference sequence). Trimming left V 3 bases short and J 2 bases short, with 10 bases between. The CDR3 is 14 residues long. Investigators reverse transcribed all isolated RNA, so they sequenced expressed TCRB transcripts. Measured with immunoSEQ multiplex PCR; TCRdb has only the in-frame clones, and not every one. The sample yields 300,000 to 350,000 clones, around 9.7% seen once. Material for sequencing was central memory CD4+ T cells from blood. The clonotype comes from a man aged 25-45 years with type 1 diabetes. The rearrangement links TRBV19 to TRBJ1-2; D is unresolved. This CDR3 reads CASSIAAENYGYTF. The CDR3 nucleotides are TGTGCCAGTAGTATCGCGGCAGAGAACTATGGCTACACCTTC.